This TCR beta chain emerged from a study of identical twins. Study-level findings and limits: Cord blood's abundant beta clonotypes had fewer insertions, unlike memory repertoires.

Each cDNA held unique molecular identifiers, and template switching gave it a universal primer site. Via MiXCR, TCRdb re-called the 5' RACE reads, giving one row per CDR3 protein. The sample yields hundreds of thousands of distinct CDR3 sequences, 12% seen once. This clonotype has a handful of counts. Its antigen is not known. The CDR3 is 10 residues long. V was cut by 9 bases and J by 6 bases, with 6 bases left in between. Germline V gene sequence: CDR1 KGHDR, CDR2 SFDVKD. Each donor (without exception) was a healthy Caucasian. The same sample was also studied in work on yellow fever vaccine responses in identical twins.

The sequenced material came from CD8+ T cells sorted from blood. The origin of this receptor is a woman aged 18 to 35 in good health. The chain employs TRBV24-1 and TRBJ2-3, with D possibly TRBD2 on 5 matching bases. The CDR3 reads CATGGDTQYF. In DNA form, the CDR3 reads TGTGCCACCGGCGGGGATACGCAGTATTTT.